This T cell receptor (beta chain) was identified in a study of read filtering for tumor transcriptome and immune sequencing. Background on the study: The cohort had roughly 16 men and more than 13 women aged about 45 to 80, mean about 66 years. IR-seq gave about 3.5 to 11 million TCR reads per sample; RNA-seq gave roughly 80 to 1,400.

This library used approximately 390 ng RNA and molecular barcoded adaptors spanning alpha/delta and beta/gamma chains. TCRdb ran MiXCR on the reads and lists one entry per CDR3 protein. The sample lists about 90,000 distinct CDR3 sequences; roughly an eighth were seen once. As concerns this clonotype: No antigen is known for it. A far larger clone differs by one base, so this is likely a read error.

The CDR3 covers 14 residues. Study results and limitations: IR-seq and RNA-seq agreed better without single-read clonotypes. The sorted CD138-negative fraction was a mixed bone marrow immune population, not purified T cells.

The TCR originated in a donor at least 40 years old with multiple myeloma. The specimen was a population of CD138-negative cells sorted from bone marrow. V usage is TRBV3-2 and J usage is TRBJ2-1; the table's D call, TRBD2, has no DNA check behind it. TRBV3-2 is a pseudogene segment. This CDR3 is CASSPGLADSEQFF. The CDR3 bases are TGTGCCAGCAGCCCGGGACTAGCGGACAGTGAGCAGTTCTTC.